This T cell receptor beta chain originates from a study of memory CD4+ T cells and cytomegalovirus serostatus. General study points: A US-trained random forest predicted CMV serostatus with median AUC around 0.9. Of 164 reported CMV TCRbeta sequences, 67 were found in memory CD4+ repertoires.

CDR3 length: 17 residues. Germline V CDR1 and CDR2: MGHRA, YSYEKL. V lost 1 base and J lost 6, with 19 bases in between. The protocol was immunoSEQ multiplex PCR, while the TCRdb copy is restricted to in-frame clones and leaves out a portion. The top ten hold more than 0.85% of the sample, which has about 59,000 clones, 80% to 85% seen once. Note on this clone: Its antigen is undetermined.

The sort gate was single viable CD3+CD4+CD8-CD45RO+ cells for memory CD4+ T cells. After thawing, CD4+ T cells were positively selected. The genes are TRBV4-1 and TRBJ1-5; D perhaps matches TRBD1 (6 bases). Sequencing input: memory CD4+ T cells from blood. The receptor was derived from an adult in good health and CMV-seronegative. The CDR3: CASSQVPLGGGGQPQHF. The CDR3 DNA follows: TGCGCCAGCAGCCAAGTTCCCCTCGGGGGCGGGGGTCAGCCCCAGCATTTT.